This TCR beta chain is from a study of identical twins (dated by TCRdb to the mid-2010s). A note on the overall study: To test whether fetal clonotypes persist, the study used deep sequencing on TCR alpha and beta repertoires from monozygotic twins, unrelated adults of various ages, and cord blood. To rule out contamination, replicate twin experiments were performed at different times with different library preparation protocols. The research as a whole found: Compared with coincidental sharing between unrelated individuals, out-of-frame TCR alpha sequences shared between twins had an excess of sequences with low generation probability. Excess twin sharing in beta out-of-frame sequences was weaker because fewer shared sequences lowered the signal-to-noise ratio. Invariant T cells such as MAIT and iNKT could partly confound zero-insertion analyses, although diverse VJ usage argued against such confounding for most clonotypes. In monozygotic twins, recombination models systematically underestimated out-of-frame TCR alpha sharing, but the models matched the sharing seen between unrelated individuals. Because the same donors could not be followed over many years, conclusions were based on cross-sectional statistical analysis. Fewer insertions were carried by abundant cord blood beta clonotypes; a weaker similar trend was observed in young adult naive repertoires, while no such trend was observed in memory repertoires.

The germline V gene (reference sequence) provides CDR1 LGHDT and CDR2 YNNKEL. The CDR3 covers 15 residues, taking in both the cysteine and the phenylalanine. The kept DNA is CDR3 alone, 45 bases in frame from the first base. At the junction V is shortened by 0 bases and J by 2 bases, with 11 bases in between. This clonotype has just a few counts. The antigen this receptor binds is unknown. No much larger clonotype is one base removed from it; base qualities were not supplied. All donors were healthy Caucasians. Three pairs of female monozygotic twins, all aged roughly 18 to 29 years, were included in the twin cohort. Positive isolation kits from Invitrogen were used to isolate CD4+ and CD8+ T cell populations. The method behind the library was 5' RACE. The listed sequencing device is Illumina HiSeq 2000. Template switching added a universal primer binding site, and the final cDNA carried a unique molecular identifier that allowed TCR cDNA molecules to be counted accurately. First-strand cDNA for TCR alpha and beta chains was synthesized from specific primers in the conserved constant-segment region. To control for contamination, every cDNA library was double barcoded, receiving both a SMART-Mk sample barcode and Illumina barcodes. TruSeq adapter sequences along with Illumina sample barcodes were introduced in two successive PCR steps. The TCR alpha and beta cDNA libraries were sequenced on the Illumina HiSeq platform using custom primers. In the paper's pipeline: MiGEC was used to process raw reads and extract unique molecular identifiers, and MiXCR was used to find CDR3 positions. Recombination models were inferred per individual with the repgenHMM and IGoR tools using an EM algorithm. Shared clonotypes were analyzed with the tcR package in R, and sharing was normalized by the product of cloneset sizes. To study raw recombination without the effects of thymic and clonal selection, out-of-frame nonproductive sequences were analyzed. Clones were called with MiXCR by TCRdb after fastp trimmed the public reads at Q25, and only in-frame beta chains were retained. Each CDR3 protein gets just one entry, which takes the most common genes and DNA from the rows behind it. These V and J calls rely on TCRdb rather than the paper's analysis. Across this sample there are some 320,000 distinct CDR3 sequences, with roughly an eighth seen only once. Around 7.2% of the sample is held by the ten biggest clonotypes.

The same data also contributed to another study, on yellow fever vaccine responses in identical twins. Taken from the second paper: The authors reported that the T cell response to vaccination in identical twins appeared partly convergent and partly personalized. In identical twins, the study followed T cell clones that responded to the vaccine with precision.

Input material: CD8+ T cells sorted from blood. The TCR comes from a woman between 18 and 30 years old in good health. The chain is made from TRBV3-1 and TRBJ2-7; no D gene can be assigned with confidence. The nucleotides read TGTGCCAGCAGCCAAGAGGTGGATATCGCCTACGAGCAGTACTTC. Translated, this is CASSQEVDIAYEQYF.